This T cell receptor (beta chain) emerged from a study of CXCR3-negative and CXCR3-positive naive CD8 T cells. Study-level information: Across all libraries, TRB reads numbered about 135 million, with about 1.5 +/- 0.3 million in each library.

Study-level findings and limits: TCR strength was inferred from TRB CDR3 properties, while surface CD5 was comparable between naive subsets. More hydrophobic TRB CDR3s occurred in CXCR3-positive than in CXCR3-negative naive cells.

CD45RO-CCR7+CD27+CD95- was the phenotype of naive CD8+ T cells. A note on this clonotype: Its antigen is as yet unknown.

Each TRB cDNA library was prepared by 5' RACE (with UMI labels). TCRdb re-called the 5' RACE reads and gives one entry per CDR3 protein, without DNA. The table lists about 84,000 distinct CDR3 sequences. The CDR3 is 14 amino acids. Looked up from germline, CDR1 is SGHVS and CDR2 is FNYEAQ. The source of this sequence is a human donor in good health. Some clones in this sample may be carry-over from other donors' samples. The chain joins TRBV7-6 to TRBJ2-7; no DNA is available, so the TRBD1 call from TCRdb remains unchecked. Sequencing was done on a sample of naive CXCR3+ CD8+ T cells from blood. As for subset: CD45RO-CCR7+CD27+CD95- naive CD8+ T cells expressing CXCR3 (TNR3+). The CDR3 sequence: CASSLGDGIYEQYF. The full variable domain, with the rest looked up from reference TRBV7-6 and TRBJ2-7, is GAGVSQSPRYKVTKRGQDVALRCDPISGHVSLYWYRQALGQGPEFLTYFNYEAQQDKSGLPNDRFSAERPEGSISTLTIQRTEQRDSAMYRCASSLGDGIYEQYFGPGTRLTVT.